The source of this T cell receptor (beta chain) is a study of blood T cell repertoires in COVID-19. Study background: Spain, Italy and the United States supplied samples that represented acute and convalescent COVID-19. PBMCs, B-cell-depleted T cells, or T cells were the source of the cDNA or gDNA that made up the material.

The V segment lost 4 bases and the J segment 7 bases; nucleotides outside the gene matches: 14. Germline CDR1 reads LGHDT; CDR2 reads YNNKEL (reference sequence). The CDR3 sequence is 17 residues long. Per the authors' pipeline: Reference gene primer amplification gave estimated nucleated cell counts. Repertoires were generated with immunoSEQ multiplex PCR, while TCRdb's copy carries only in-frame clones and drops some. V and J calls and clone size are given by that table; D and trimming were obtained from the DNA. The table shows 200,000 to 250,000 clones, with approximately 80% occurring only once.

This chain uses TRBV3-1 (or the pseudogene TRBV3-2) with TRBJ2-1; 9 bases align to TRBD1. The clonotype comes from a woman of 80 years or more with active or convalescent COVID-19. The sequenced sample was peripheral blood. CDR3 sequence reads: CASSRSFGGQGSNEQFF. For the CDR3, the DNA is TGTGCCAGCAGCCGCTCCTTTGGGGGACAGGGTAGTAATGAGCAGTTCTTC.